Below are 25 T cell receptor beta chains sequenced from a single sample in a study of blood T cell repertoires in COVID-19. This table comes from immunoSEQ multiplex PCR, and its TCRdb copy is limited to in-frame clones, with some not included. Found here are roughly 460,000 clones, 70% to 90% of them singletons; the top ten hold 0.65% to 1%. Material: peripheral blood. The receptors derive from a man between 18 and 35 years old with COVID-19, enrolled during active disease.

The CDR3 loop reads CAIRGTGLNTEAFF. The CDR3 region has the DNA TGTGCCATCAGGGGGACAGGGTTGAACACTGAAGCTTTCTTT. The V call is TRBV10-3, the J call TRBJ1-1; 9 bases are a match to TRBD1. CDR1 ENHRY and CDR2 SYGVKD come from the germline V gene. The trim removed 6 bases at V and 0 bases at J, leaving 2 bases unmatched. This CDR3 has 14 amino acids.

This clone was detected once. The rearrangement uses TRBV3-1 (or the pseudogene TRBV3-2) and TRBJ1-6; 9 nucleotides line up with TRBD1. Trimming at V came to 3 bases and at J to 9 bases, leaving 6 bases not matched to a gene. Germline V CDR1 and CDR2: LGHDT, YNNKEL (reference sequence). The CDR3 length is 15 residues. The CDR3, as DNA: TGTGCCAGCAGCCAGGGACAGGGCTCTAGTTCACCCCTCCACTTT. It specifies CASSQGQGSSSPLHF.

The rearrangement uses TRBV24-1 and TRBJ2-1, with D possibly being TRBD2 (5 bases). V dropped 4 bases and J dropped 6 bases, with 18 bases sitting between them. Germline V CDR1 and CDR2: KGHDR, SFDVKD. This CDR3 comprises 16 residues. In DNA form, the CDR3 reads TGTGCCACCAGTGAGCCCGGAGATGGTCGGGGCAATGAGCAGTTCTTC. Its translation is CATSEPGDGRGNEQFF.

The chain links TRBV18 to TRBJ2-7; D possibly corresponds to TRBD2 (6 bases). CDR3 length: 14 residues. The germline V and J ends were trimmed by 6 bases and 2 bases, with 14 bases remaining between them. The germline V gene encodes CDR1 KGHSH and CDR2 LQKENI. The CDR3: CASSSGGIPYEQYF. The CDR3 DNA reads TGTGCCAGCTCCTCCGGGGGAATCCCCTACGAGCAGTACTTC.

Here the CDR3 DNA reads TGTGCCAGCAGCTTCCAGCGCGGGGAAAAACTGTTTTTT. Translating gives CASSFQRGEKLFF. V and J are TRBV5-4 and TRBJ1-4, with D hard to call. Germline CDR1 is SGHNT and CDR2 is YYREEE (reference sequence). This CDR3 has 13 residues. V lost 2 bases to trimming and J lost 8 bases, with 10 bases between them.

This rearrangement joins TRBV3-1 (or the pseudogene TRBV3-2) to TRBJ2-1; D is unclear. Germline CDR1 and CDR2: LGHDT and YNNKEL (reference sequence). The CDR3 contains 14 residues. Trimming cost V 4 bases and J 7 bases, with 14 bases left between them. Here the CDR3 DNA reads TGTGCCAGCAGCCCGTCAACTGGTGTAAATGAGCAGTTCTTC. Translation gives CASSPSTGVNEQFF.

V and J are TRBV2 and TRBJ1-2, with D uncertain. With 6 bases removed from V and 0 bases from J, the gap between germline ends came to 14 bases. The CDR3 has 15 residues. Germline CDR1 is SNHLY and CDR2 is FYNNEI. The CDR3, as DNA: TGTGCCAGCAGCTTGACTACTGACGCTAACTATGGCTACACCTTC. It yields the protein CASSLTTDANYGYTF.

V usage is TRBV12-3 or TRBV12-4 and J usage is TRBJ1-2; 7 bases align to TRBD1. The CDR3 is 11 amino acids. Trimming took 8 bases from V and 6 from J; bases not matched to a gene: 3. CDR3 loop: CASEGGDGYTF. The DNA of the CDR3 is TGTGCCAGCGAAGGGGGCGATGGCTACACCTTC.

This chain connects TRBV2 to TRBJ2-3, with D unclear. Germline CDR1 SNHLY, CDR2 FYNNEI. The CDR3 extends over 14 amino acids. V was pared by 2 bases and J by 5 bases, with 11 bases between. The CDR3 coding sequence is TGTGCCAGCAGTGAATTTCAGGTCCGAGATACGCAGTATTTT. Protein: CASSEFQVRDTQYF.

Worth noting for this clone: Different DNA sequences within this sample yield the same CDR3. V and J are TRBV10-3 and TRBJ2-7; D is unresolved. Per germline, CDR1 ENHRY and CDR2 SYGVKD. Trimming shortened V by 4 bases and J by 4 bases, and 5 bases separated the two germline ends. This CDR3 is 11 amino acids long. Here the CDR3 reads CAISGAYEQYF. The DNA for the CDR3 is TGTGCCATCAGTGGGGCATACGAGCAGTACTTC.

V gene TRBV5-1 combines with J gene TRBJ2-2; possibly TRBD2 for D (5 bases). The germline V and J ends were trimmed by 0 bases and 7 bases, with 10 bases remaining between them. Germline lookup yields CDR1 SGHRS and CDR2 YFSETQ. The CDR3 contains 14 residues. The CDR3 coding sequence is TGCGCCAGCAGCTTGGGGGAGACGGGCGGGGAGCTGTTTTTT. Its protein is CASSLGETGGELFF.

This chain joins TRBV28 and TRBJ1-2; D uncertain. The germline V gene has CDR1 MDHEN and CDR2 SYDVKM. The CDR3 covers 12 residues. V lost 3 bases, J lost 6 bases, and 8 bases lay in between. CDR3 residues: CASSFSGDGYTF. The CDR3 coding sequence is TGTGCCAGCAGTTTTTCCGGGGATGGCTACACCTTC.

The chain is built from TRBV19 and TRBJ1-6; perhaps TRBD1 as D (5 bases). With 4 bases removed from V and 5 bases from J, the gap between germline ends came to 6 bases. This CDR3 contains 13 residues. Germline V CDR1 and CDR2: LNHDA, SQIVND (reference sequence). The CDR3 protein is CASSRGDNSPLHF. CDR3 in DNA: TGTGCCAGTAGTAGGGGGGATAATTCACCCCTCCACTTT.

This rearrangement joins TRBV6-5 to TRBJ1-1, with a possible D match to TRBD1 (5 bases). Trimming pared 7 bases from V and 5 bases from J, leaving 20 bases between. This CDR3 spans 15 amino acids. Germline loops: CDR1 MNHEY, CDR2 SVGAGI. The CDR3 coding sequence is TGTGCCAGCACCCCCCGGGGGGGTCGGGAGACTGAAGCTTTCTTT. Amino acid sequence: CASTPRGGRETEAFF.

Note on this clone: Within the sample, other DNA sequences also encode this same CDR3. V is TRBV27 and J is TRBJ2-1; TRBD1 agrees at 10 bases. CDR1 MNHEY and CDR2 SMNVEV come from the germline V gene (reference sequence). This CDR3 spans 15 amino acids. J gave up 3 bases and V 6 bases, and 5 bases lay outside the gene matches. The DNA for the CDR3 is TGTGCCAGCAGACCCGGGACAGGGGTCTACAATGAGCAGTTCTTC. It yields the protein CASRPGTGVYNEQFF.

CDR3: CASTLGQSPYEQYF. The CDR3 DNA sequence: TGTGCCAGCACCCTGGGACAGTCCCCCTACGAGCAGTACTTC. The chain uses TRBV2 and TRBJ2-7, with TRBD1 matching over 7 bases. Trimming cost V 7 bases and J 2 bases; bases outside gene matches: 8. The CDR3 runs to 14 residues. Germline CDR1 SNHLY, CDR2 FYNNEI.

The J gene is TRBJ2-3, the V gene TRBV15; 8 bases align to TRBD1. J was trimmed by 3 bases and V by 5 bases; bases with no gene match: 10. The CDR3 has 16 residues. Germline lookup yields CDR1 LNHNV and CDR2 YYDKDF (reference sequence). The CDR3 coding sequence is TGTGCCACCAGCTTAGGACAGGGATTACGGACAGATACGCAGTATTTT. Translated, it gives CATSLGQGLRTDTQYF.

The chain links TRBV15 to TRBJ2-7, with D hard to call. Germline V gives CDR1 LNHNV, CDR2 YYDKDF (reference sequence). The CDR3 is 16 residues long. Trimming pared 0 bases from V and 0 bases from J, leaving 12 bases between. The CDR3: CATSRDLGASSYEQYF. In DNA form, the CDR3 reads TGTGCCACCAGCAGAGATCTTGGAGCAAGCTCCTACGAGCAGTACTTC.

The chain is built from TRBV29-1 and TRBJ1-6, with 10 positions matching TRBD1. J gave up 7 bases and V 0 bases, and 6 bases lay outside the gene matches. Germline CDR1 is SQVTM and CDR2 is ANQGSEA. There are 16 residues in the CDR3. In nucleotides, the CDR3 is TGCAGCGTTGAAGAGTCAGGGACAGGGGTAAATTCACCCCTCCACTTT. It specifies CSVEESGTGVNSPLHF.

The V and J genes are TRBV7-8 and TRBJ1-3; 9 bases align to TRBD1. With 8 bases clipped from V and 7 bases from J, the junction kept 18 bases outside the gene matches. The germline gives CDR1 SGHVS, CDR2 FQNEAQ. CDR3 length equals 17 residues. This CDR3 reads CASAKSGAGGQGNTIYF. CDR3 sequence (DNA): TGTGCCAGCGCCAAATCGGGGGCCGGGGGACAGGGTAACACCATATATTTT.

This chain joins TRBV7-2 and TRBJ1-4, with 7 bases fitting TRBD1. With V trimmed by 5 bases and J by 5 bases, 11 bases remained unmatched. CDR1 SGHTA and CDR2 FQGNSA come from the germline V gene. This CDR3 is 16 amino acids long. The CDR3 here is CASSLYRTGGNEKLFF. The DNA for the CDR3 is TGTGCCAGCAGCCTTTACCGGACAGGAGGGAATGAAAAACTGTTTTTT. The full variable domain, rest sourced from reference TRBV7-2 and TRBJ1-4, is GAGVSQSPSNKVTEKGKDVELRCDPISGHTALYWYRQSLGQGLEFLIYFQGNSAPDKSGLPSDRFSAERTGGSVSTLTIQRTQQEDSAVYLCASSLYRTGGNEKLFFGSGTQLSVL.

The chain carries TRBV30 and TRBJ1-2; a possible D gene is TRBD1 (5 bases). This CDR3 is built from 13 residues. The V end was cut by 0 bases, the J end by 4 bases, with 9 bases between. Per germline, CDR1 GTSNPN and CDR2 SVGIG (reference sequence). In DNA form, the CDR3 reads TGTGCCTGGAGTGTAGGAGACAGCTATGGCTACACCTTC. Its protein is CAWSVGDSYGYTF.

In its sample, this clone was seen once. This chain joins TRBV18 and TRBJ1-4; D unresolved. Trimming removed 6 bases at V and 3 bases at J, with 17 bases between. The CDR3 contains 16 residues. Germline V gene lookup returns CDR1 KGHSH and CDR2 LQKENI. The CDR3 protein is CASSLGSTGSNEKLFF. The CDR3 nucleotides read TGTGCCAGCTCGCTCGGTAGTACGGGATCTAATGAAAAACTGTTTTTT.

CDR3 nucleotide sequence: TGTGCCAGCAGCCGTCCCAATACAGACAGGGGGGTTTCCCCGGGGGAGCTGTTTTTT. This codes for CASSRPNTDRGVSPGELFF. This rearrangement joins TRBV5-5 to TRBJ2-2; 9 bases fit TRBD1. Germline CDR1 and CDR2: SGHKS and YYEKEE (reference sequence). The CDR3 runs to 19 residues. Losses at the gene ends were 4 bases for V and 8 bases for J; bases not matched to a gene: 21.

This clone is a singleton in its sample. CDR3 in amino acids: CASSAQGLAGVSNEQFF. Written as DNA, the CDR3 is TGTGCCAGCAGCGCCCAGGGACTAGCGGGAGTTAGTAATGAGCAGTTCTTC. The genes are TRBV9 and TRBJ2-1; 14 bases align to TRBD2. The germline V gene has CDR1 SGDLS and CDR2 YYNGEE. V shed 3 bases, J shed 7 bases, and the junction held 9 bases outside the gene matches. This CDR3 comprises 17 residues.